The T cell receptor (beta chain) described here comes from a study of shared clonotypes between healthy human individuals. Study conclusions and caveats: All-four-donor shared clonotypes had higher generation probabilities than non-shared clonotypes did. Rarefaction curves obtained for sorted subsets showed sequencing incomplete despite large depth.

The CDR3 contains 16 residues. CDR1 and CDR2 from the germline V gene are SGHTA and FQGNSA. V was trimmed by 8 bases and J by 6 bases, leaving 23 bases between them. In the original workflow: Junction-only sequences without quality scores were provided by ImmunoSEQ, so filtering was different. Method: immunoSEQ multiplex PCR; TCRdb's copy keeps in-frame clones and lacks some. The DNA gave D and trimming, while V, J and clone size come from that table. The table includes some 1 million clones, about 80% detected once. Splitting of CD4+ cells produced CD45RA+ naive and CD45RA-negative memory subsets. This clone was found many times. Its antigen is not identified.

J is TRBJ2-1 and V is TRBV7-2, with D tentatively TRBD1 (5 bases). Sequencing used memory CD4+ T cells sorted from blood. Subset described: CD45RA-negative fraction. The receptor's source is a man in his late teens or twenties in good health. CDR3 residues: CASFPHQGIFSNEQFF. CDR3 DNA sequence: TGTGCCAGCTTTCCACATCAGGGCATTTTCAGCAATGAGCAGTTCTTC.